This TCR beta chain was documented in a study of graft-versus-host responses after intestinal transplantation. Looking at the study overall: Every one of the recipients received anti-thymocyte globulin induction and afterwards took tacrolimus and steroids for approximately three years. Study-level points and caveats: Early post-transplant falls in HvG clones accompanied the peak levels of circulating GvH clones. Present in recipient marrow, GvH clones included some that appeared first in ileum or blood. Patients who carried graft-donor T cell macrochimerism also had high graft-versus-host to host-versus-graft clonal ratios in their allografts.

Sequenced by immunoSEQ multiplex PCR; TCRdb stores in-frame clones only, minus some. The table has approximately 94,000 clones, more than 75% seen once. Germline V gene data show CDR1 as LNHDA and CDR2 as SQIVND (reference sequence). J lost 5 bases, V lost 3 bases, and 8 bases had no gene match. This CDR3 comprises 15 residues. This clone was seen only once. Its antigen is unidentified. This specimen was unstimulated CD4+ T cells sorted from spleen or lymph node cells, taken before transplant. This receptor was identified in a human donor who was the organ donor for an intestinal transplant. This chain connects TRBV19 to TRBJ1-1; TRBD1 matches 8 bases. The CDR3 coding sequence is TGTGCCAGTAGTATCCAGGGGGCAAGGAAGACTGAAGCTTTCTTT. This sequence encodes CASSIQGARKTEAFF. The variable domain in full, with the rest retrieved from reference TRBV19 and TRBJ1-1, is DGGITQSPKYLFRKEGQNVTLSCEQNLNHDAMYWYRQDPGQGLRLIYYSQIVNDFQKGDIAEGYSVSREKKESFPLTVTSAQKNPTAFYLCASSIQGARKTEAFFGQGTRLTVV.